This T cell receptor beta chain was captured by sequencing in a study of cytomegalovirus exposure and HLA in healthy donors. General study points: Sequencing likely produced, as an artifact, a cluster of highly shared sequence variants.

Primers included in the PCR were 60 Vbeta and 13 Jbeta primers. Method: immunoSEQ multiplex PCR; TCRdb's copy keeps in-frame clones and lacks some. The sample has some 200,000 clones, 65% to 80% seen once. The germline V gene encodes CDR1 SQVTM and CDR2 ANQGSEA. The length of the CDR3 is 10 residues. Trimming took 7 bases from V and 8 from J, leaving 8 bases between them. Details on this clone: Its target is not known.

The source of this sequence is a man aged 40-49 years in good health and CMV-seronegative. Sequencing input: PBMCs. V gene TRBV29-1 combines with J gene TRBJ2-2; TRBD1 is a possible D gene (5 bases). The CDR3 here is CSAGHGELFF. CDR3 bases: TGCAGCGCCGGACATGGGGAGCTGTTTTTT.